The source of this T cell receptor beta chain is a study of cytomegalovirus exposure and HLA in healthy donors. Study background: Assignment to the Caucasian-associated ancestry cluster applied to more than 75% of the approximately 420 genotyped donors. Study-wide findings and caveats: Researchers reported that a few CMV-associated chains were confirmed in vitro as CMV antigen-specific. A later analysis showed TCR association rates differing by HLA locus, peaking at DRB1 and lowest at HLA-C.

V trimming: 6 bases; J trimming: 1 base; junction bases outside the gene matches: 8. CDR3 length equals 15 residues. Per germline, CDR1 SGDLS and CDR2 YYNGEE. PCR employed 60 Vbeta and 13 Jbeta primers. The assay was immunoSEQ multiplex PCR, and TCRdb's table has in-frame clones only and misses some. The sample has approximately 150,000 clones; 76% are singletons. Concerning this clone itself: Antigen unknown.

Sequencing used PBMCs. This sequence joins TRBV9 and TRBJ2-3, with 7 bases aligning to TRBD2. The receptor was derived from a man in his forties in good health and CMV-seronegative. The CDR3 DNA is TGTGCCAGCAACCTTGACGCGGGGGGCACAGATACGCAGTATTTT. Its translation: CASNLDAGGTDTQYF.